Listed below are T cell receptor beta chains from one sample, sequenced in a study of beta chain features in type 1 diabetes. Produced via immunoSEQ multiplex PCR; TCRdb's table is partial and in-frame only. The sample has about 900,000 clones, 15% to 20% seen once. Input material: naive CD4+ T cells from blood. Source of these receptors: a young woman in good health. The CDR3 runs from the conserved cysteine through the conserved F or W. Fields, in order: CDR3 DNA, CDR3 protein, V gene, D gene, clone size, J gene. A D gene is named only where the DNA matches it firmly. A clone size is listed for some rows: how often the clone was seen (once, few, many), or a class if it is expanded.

TGTGCCACCAGCAGGGGACTAACGAACACCGGGGAGCTGTTTTTT | CATSRGLTNTGELFF | TRBV15 | TRBD2 | - | TRBJ2-2
TGTGCCAGCAGTCGAAAAGGGACTACTCTCTCCTACAATGAGCAGTTCTTC | CASSRKGTTLSYNEQFF | TRBV7-2 | TRBD2 | - | TRBJ2-1
TGTGCCAGCAGTCCTTCTAGCGGGAGGGTCGGCGAGCAGTACTTC | CASSPSSGRVGEQYF | TRBV25-1 | TRBD2 | - | TRBJ2-7
TGTGCCAGCAGTTATCGGCAGGGAGGTAATAATGAGCAGTTCTTC | CASSYRQGGNNEQFF | TRBV6-6 | - | few | TRBJ2-1
TGCAGCGCAAAGTTAGGGACAGGGACAGATACGCAGTATTTT | CSAKLGTGTDTQYF | TRBV29-1 | TRBD1 | - | TRBJ2-3
TGCAGTGCTAGACAGGGTGCTGAAGCTTTCTTT | CSARQGAEAFF | TRBV20-1 | - | - | TRBJ1-1
TGCAGCGTTGAGGGAGTAGATACGCAGTATTTT | CSVEGVDTQYF | TRBV29-1 | - | few | TRBJ2-3
TGTGCCAGCAGGGGCCTCGGCCCGAACACCGGGGAGCTGTTTTTT | CASRGLGPNTGELFF | TRBV6-1 | - | - | TRBJ2-2
TGTGCCAGTAGTAGTTGGGACAAATTGAACACTGAAGCTTTCTTT | CASSSWDKLNTEAFF | TRBV19 | - | few | TRBJ1-1
TGTGCCAGCAAGGTAGGCGGGAGCTCCTACAATGAGCAGTTCTTC | CASKVGGSSYNEQFF | TRBV28 | TRBD2 | - | TRBJ2-1
TGTGCCAGCAGGGGGGGGTGGCCCAAGAGCGATGAGCAGTTCTTC | CASRGGWPKSDEQFF | TRBV2 | TRBD2 | few | TRBJ2-1
TGTGCCAGCTCTCTGGGAGGGATCGGGGAGCTGTTTTTT | CASSLGGIGELFF | TRBV7-9 | TRBD2 | few | TRBJ2-2
TGTGCCAGCAGCTCGGCCCCCCAGGGGAGTCAGTACTTC | CASSSAPQGSQYF | TRBV7-2 | - | - | TRBJ2-5
TGTGCCAGCAGCCCCAGTTTTTCGCCCCAGCATTTT | CASSPSFSPQHF | TRBV6-6 | - | - | TRBJ1-5
TGTGCCAGCAGTCTATGGCAGGGGGTTGGGGCGGCTTTCTTT | CASSLWQGVGAAFF | TRBV2 | TRBD1 | few | TRBJ1-1
TGTGCCAGCAGCGTATACGGACTAGCGCGAGAGACCCAGTACTTC | CASSVYGLARETQYF | TRBV9 | TRBD2 | - | TRBJ2-5
TGTGCCAGTAGGAAGGGACTTGGGGACACTGAAGCTTTCTTT | CASRKGLGDTEAFF | TRBV19 | - | - | TRBJ1-1
TGCGCCAGCAGCGATAGATCGAACACCGGGGAGCTGTTTTTT | CASSDRSNTGELFF | TRBV5-1 | - | - | TRBJ2-2
TGTGCCAGCAGTACTAGCGGGAGTTACAACGAGCAGTACTTC | CASSTSGSYNEQYF | TRBV7-9 | TRBD2 | few | TRBJ2-7
TGTGCCAGCCGCGGGGGGGGAGTGTGGGAGACCCAGTACTTC | CASRGGGVWETQYF | TRBV28 | TRBD2 | - | TRBJ2-5
TGTGCCAGCAGCCCGCAACTAGCGGCAGTCTACAATGAGCAGTTCTTC | CASSPQLAAVYNEQFF | TRBV5-4 | TRBD2 | - | TRBJ2-1
TGTGCCAGCAGCGTAAGGCCCACAGATACGCAGTATTTT | CASSVRPTDTQYF | TRBV7-3 | - | - | TRBJ2-3
TGTGCCAGCAGCTCTCCGGGGATCACAGATACGCAGTATTTT | CASSSPGITDTQYF | TRBV7-3 | - | - | TRBJ2-3
TGTGCCAGCAGCTTGGCCAGTATGTATGGCTACACCTTC | CASSLASMYGYTF | TRBV5-4 | - | - | TRBJ1-2
TGTGCCAGCTCACCGCAACCGTTGACAGTCCGATCTAACTATGGCTACACCTTC | CASSPQPLTVRSNYGYTF | TRBV18 | - | few | TRBJ1-2
TGTGCCAGCAGTGAGGCGGGCTATGGCTACACCTTC | CASSEAGYGYTF | TRBV2 | - | - | TRBJ1-2
TGTGCCAGCAGCCGACCCGGGTCAGAAGACTACACCTTC | CASSRPGSEDYTF | TRBV5-5 | - | few | TRBJ1-2
TGTGCCAGTAGTACAGGGACTAGCGGAATCTCCTACAATGAGCAGTTCTTC | CASSTGTSGISYNEQFF | TRBV19 | TRBD2 | - | TRBJ2-1
TGTGCCAGCAGGCCAGCCGGGACAGGTCGGGTCGAGCAGTACTTC | CASRPAGTGRVEQYF | TRBV28 | TRBD1 | - | TRBJ2-7
TGTGCCATCAGTGAGGGCCCACCGGGCCTCTACGAGCAGTACTTC | CAISEGPPGLYEQYF | TRBV10-3 | - | - | TRBJ2-7
TGCGCCAGCAGTCCCATACACGGCACAGATACGCAGTATTTT | CASSPIHGTDTQYF | TRBV4-3 | - | few | TRBJ2-3
TGTGCCAGCTCACAGGGGAACGAGCAGTACTTC | CASSQGNEQYF | TRBV18 | - | few | TRBJ2-7
TGTGCCAGCAGCCCTCAGACCGAATACTATGGCTACACCTTC | CASSPQTEYYGYTF | TRBV7-2 | - | - | TRBJ1-2
TGTGCCAGCAGAGTAAACCGTAGGGACTATGGCTACACCTTC | CASRVNRRDYGYTF | TRBV6-5 | - | - | TRBJ1-2
TGCAGCGCCGTGACAGGGACGAACACCGGGGAGCTGTTTTTT | CSAVTGTNTGELFF | TRBV29-1 | TRBD1 | few | TRBJ2-2
TGTGCCAGCAGTTTATGGCAGGGTAGCAATCAGCCCCAGCATTTT | CASSLWQGSNQPQHF | TRBV28 | - | few | TRBJ1-5
TGTGCCAGCAGCTTGGGGACTAGCGGGAGAGGCGAGCAGTTCTTC | CASSLGTSGRGEQFF | TRBV7-9 | TRBD2 | - | TRBJ2-1
TGTGCCAGCAGTGAAGGACAGGGGTATCAGCCCCAGCATTTT | CASSEGQGYQPQHF | TRBV6-1 | TRBD1 | few | TRBJ1-5
TGTGCCAGCAGTTTACAGGCCCTTAACTATGGCTACACCTTC | CASSLQALNYGYTF | TRBV28 | - | few | TRBJ1-2
TGTGCCAGCAGCTCCAACGGGGCGGGAGCGGCCTACAATGAGCAGTTCTTC | CASSSNGAGAAYNEQFF | TRBV7-2 | TRBD2 | few | TRBJ2-1
TGCGCCAGCAGCCAAGTGTTTAACACTGAAGCTTTCTTT | CASSQVFNTEAFF | TRBV4-3 | - | - | TRBJ1-1
TGTGCCAGCAGCCAAGATCCGGGGTCCCGTTGGGGTGGCTACACCTTC | CASSQDPGSRWGGYTF | TRBV5-4 | - | few | TRBJ1-2
TGTGCCAGCAGTTACGGAACCGCTAATCAGCCCCAGCATTTT | CASSYGTANQPQHF | TRBV6-6 | - | few | TRBJ1-5
TGTGCCAGCTCACTACAGGGGGCAGCAGGTAGCAATCAGCCCCAGCATTTT | CASSLQGAAGSNQPQHF | TRBV18 | TRBD1 | few | TRBJ1-5
TGTGCCAGCGGAGGACTTTATACGCAGTATTTT | CASGGLYTQYF | TRBV6-5 | - | - | TRBJ2-3
TGTGCCAGCAGCTTAGGAGGCCAGGCATACAATGAGCAGTTCTTC | CASSLGGQAYNEQFF | TRBV7-2 | - | - | TRBJ2-1